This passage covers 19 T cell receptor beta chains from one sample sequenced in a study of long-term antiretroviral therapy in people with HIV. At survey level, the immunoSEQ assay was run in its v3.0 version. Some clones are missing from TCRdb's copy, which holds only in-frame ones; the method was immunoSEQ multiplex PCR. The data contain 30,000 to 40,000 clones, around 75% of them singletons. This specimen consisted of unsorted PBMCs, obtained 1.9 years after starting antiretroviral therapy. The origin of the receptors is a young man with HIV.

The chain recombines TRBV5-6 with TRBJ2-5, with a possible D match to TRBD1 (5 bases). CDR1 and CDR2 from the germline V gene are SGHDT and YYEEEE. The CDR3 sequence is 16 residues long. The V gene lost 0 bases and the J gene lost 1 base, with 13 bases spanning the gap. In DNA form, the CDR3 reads TGTGCCAGCAGCTTGGCCAGGGCCCCCCTCCAAGAGACCCAGTACTTC. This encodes CASSLARAPLQETQYF.

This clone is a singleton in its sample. In DNA, the CDR3 is TGTGCCAGCAGTTACCCGGAACCTCGGGCAGTTCATGGCTACACCTTC. Its translation: CASSYPEPRAVHGYTF. This rearrangement joins TRBV6-5 to TRBJ1-2; no firm D call. The CDR3 has 16 residues. The V end was cut by 2 bases, the J end by 6 bases, with 19 bases between. Looked up from germline, CDR1 is MNHEY and CDR2 is SVGAGI.

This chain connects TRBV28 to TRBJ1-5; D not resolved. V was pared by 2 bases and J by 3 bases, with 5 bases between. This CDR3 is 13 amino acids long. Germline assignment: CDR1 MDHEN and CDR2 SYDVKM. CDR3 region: CASSLGNNQPQHF. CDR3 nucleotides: TGTGCCAGCAGTTTAGGTAACAATCAGCCCCAGCATTTT. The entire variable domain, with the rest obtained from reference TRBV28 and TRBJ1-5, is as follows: DVKVTQSSRYLVKRTGEKVFLECVQDMDHENMFWYRQDPGLGLRLIYFSYDVKMKEKGDIPEGYSVSREKKERFSLILESASTNQTSMYLCASSLGNNQPQHFGDGTRLSIL.

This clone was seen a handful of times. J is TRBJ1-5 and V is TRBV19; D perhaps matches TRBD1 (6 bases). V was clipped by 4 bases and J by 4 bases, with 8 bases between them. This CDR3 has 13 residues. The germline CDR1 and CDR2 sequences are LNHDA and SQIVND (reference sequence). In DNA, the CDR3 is TGTGCCAGTAGTAGGGGACAAAATCAGCCCCAGCATTTT. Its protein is CASSRGQNQPQHF.

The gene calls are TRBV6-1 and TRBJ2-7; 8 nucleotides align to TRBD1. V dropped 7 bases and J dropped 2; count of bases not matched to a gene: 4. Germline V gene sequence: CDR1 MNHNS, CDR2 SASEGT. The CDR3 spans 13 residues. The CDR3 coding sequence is TGTGCCAGCACCGGGACAGGTGCCTACGAGCAGTACTTC. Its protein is CASTGTGAYEQYF.

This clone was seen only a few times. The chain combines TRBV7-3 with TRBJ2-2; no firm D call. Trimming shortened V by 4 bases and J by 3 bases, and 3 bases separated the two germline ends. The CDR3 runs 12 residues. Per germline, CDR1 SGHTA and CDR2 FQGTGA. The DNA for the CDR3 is TGTGCCAGCAGCTACTACACCGGGGAGCTGTTTTTT. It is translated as CASSYYTGELFF.

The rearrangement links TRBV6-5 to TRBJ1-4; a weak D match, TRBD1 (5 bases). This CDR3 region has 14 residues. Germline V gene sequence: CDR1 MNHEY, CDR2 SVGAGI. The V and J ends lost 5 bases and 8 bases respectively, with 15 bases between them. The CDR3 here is CASSRDRTDEKLFF. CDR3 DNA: TGTGCCAGCAGTAGAGACAGAACAGACGAAAAACTGTTTTTT.

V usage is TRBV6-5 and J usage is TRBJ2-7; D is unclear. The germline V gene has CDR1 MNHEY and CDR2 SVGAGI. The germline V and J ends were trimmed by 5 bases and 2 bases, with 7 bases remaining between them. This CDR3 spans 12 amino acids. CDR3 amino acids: CASSPSPYEQYF. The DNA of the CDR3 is TGTGCCAGCAGTCCCAGCCCCTACGAGCAGTACTTC.

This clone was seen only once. The DNA of the CDR3 is TGTGCCATCAGTGTTGGTCCGAACGAGCAGTACTTC. It yields the protein CAISVGPNEQYF. The chain joins TRBV10-3 to TRBJ2-7; no firm D call. CDR3 size: 12 residues. Per germline, CDR1 ENHRY and CDR2 SYGVKD. Trimming took off 4 bases at V and 5 bases at J, with 9 bases between the two ends.

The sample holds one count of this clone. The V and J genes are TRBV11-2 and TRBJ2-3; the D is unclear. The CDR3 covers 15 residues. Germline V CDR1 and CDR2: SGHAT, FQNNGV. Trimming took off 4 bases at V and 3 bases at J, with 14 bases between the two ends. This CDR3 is CASSSGPQTTDTQYF. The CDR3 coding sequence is TGTGCCAGCAGCTCAGGACCCCAAACAACAGATACGCAGTATTTT.

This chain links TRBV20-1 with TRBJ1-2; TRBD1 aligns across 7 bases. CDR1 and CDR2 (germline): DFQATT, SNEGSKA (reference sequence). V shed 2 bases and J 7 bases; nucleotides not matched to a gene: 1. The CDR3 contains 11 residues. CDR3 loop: CSARKGAGYTF. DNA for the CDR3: TGCAGTGCTAGAAAGGGGGCTGGCTACACCTTC.

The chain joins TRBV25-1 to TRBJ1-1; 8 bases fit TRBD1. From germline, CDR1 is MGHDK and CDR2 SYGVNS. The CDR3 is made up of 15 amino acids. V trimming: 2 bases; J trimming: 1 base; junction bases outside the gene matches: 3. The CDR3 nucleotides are TGTGCCAGCAGTGAAATTCAGGGGGCGAACACTGAAGCTTTCTTT. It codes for CASSEIQGANTEAFF.

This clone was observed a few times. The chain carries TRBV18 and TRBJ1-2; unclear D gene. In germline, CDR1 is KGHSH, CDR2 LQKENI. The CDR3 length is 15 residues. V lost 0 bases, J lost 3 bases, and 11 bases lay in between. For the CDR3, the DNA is TGTGCCAGCTCACCACCCTCCAGGCAGGACTATGGCTACACCTTC. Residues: CASSPPSRQDYGYTF.

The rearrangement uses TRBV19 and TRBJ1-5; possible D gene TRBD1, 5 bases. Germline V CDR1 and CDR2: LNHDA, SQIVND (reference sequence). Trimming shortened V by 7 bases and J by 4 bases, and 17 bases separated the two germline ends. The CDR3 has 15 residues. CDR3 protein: CASTPRRDRNQPQHF. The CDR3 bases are TGTGCCAGTACTCCCCGTCGGGACCGAAATCAGCCCCAGCATTTT.

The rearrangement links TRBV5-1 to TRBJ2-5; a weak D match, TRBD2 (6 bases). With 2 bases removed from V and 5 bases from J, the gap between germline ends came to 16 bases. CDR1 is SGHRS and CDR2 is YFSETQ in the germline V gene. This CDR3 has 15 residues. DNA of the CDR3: TGCGCCAGCAGCTTCTTAAGGGCGGCGGGGGAGACCCAGTACTTC. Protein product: CASSFLRAAGETQYF.

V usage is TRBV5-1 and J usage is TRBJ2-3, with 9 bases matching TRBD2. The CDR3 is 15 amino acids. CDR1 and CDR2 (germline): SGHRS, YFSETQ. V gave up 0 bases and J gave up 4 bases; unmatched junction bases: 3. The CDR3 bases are TGCGCCAGCAGCTTGGGCGGGGGGGCTTCAGATACGCAGTATTTT. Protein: CASSLGGGASDTQYF.

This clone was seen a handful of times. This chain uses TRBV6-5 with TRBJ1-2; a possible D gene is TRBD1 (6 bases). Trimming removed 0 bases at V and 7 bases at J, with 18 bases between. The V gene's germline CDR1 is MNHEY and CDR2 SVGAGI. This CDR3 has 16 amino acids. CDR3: CASSYSLDSNLFGYTF. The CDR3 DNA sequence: TGTGCCAGCAGTTACTCGCTGGACAGCAACCTATTTGGCTACACCTTC.

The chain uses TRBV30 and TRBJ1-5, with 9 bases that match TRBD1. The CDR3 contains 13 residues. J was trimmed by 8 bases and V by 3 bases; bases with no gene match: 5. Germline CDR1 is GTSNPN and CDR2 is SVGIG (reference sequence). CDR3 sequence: CAWSPGTGKPQHF. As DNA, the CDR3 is TGTGCCTGGAGCCCGGGGACAGGGAAGCCCCAGCATTTT.

The CDR3 region is CASILRGVHEQYV. The CDR3 DNA sequence: TGTGCCAGCATTCTCCGGGGGGTCCACGAGCAGTACGTC. This chain joins TRBV28 and TRBJ2-7; 7 bases align to TRBD2. The CDR3 loop spans 13 amino acids. With 7 bases clipped from V and 5 bases from J, the junction kept 8 bases outside the gene matches. Germline values: CDR1 MDHEN, CDR2 SYDVKM.